The 16 T cell receptor beta chains below come from one sample, sequenced in a study of control samples from healthy donors and cancer patients. Only in-frame clones appear in the TCRdb table, and some are missing; sequencing was by immunoSEQ multiplex PCR. The repertoire holds under 200,000 clones, approximately 93% seen once, with around 8% in the top ten. Material for sequencing was blood. Receptor source: a woman aged 40 to 50 in good health.

The V gene is TRBV5-1, the J gene TRBJ1-1; D is undetermined. Germline-derived CDR1 and CDR2 are SGHRS and YFSETQ. Trimming took off 0 bases at V and 5 bases at J, with 8 bases between the two ends. The CDR3 loop spans 13 amino acids. CDR3 region: CASSLDPMTEAFF. The CDR3 bases are TGCGCCAGCAGCTTGGACCCCATGACTGAAGCTTTCTTT.

This chain joins TRBV6-5 and TRBJ1-1, with D maybe TRBD1 (5 bases). The germline V gene has CDR1 MNHEY and CDR2 SVGAGI. This CDR3 region has 14 residues. V was clipped by 5 bases and J by 4 bases, with 14 bases between them. The CDR3 DNA reads as TGTGCCAGCAGTCCCTGGGGGGATCGCACTGAAGCTTTCTTT. It specifies CASSPWGDRTEAFF.

The chain joins TRBV9 to TRBJ1-5; D is uncertain. Germline assignment: CDR1 SGDLS and CDR2 YYNGEE. This CDR3 region has 15 residues. Trimming removed 0 bases from V and 2 bases from J, with 9 bases in between. DNA for the CDR3: TGTGCCAGCAGCGTAGCGCCCACCGGCAATCAGCCCCAGCATTTT. It is translated as CASSVAPTGNQPQHF.

In DNA form, the CDR3 reads TGTGCCAGCAGCTTTCCAGGGGGAGGGTACACTGAAGCTTTCTTT. Translating it yields CASSFPGGGYTEAFF. The chain is built from TRBV5-6 and TRBJ1-1; the match to TRBD1 covers 7 bases. CDR1 and CDR2 (germline): SGHDT, YYEEEE. The CDR3 length is 15 residues. V lost 2 bases to trimming and J lost 3 bases; unmatched junction nucleotides: 7.

This rearrangement joins TRBV14 to TRBJ1-2, with no clear D. CDR3 length: 13 amino acids. V shed 4 bases and J shed 1 base, with 7 bases lying between them. Germline V gene data show CDR1 as SGHDN and CDR2 as FVKESK. The CDR3 bases are TGTGCCAGCAGCCTGGGCCTTAACTATGGCTACACCTTC. The encoded protein is CASSLGLNYGYTF. Supplemented by reference TRBV14 and TRBJ1-2, the full variable domain reads EAGVTQFPSHSVIEKGQTVTLRCDPISGHDNLYWYRRVMGKEIKFLLHFVKESKQDESGMPNNRFLAERTGGTYSTLKVQPAELEDSGVYFCASSLGLNYGYTFGSGTRLTVV.

This clone was observed once. V and J are TRBV14 and TRBJ1-2; D is ambiguous. The V end was cut by 2 bases, the J end by 4 bases, with 17 bases between. Germline V gene sequence: CDR1 SGHDN, CDR2 FVKESK. The CDR3 is 16 amino acids. The CDR3 protein is CASSQNFGRTIYGYTF. CDR3 DNA: TGTGCCAGCAGCCAAAATTTTGGCAGGACCATCTATGGCTACACCTTC.

This clone came up a few times. Its ends do not fully match the called genes, so a read error is possible. This rearrangement joins TRBV7-7 to TRBJ2-7; D gene ambiguous. CDR1 and CDR2 (germline): SSHAT, FNYEAQ (reference sequence). The CDR3 has 15 amino acids. CDR3 coding DNA: TGTGCTAGCAGCCCCGGATCATCGAGCTCCTACGAGCAGTACTTC. Protein sequence: CASSPGSSSSYEQYF.

The chain recombines TRBV6-5 with TRBJ2-3; D tentatively fits TRBD1 or TRBD2 (6 bases each). V lost 10 bases to trimming and J lost 11 bases, with 16 bases between them. The CDR3 is 11 residues long. Germline CDR1 and CDR2: MNHEY and SVGAGI. The CDR3 reads CATQRGDGQYF. DNA of the CDR3: TGTGCCACTCAGAGGGGGGACGGGCAGTATTTT.

This rearrangement joins TRBV11-2 to TRBJ1-4; no clear D. Germline assignment: CDR1 SGHAT and CDR2 FQNNGV. Trimming removed 0 bases at V and 3 bases at J, with 11 bases between. CDR3 size: 16 residues. CDR3 sequence reads: CASSLDGVSPNEKLFF. CDR3 DNA sequence: TGTGCCAGCAGCTTAGATGGGGTTAGTCCTAATGAAAAACTGTTTTTT. The full variable domain, in which reference TRBV11-2 and TRBJ1-4 provide the parts outside the CDR3, is EAGVAQSPRYKIIEKRQSVAFWCNPISGHATLYWYQQILGQGPKLLIQFQNNGVVDDSQLPKDRFSAERLKGVDSTLKIQPAKLEDSAVYLCASSLDGVSPNEKLFFGSGTQLSVL.

As DNA, the CDR3 is TGTGCCAGCAGCGTAGCGGGGACAGGGATGAACAATGAGCAGTTCTTC. Its protein is CASSVAGTGMNNEQFF. The J gene is TRBJ2-1, the V gene TRBV9, with TRBD1 matching over 9 bases. This CDR3 is 16 amino acids long. J lost 5 bases, V lost 0 bases, and 6 bases had no gene match. The germline CDR1 and CDR2 sequences are SGDLS and YYNGEE. Full variable domain (remainder filled in from reference TRBV9 and TRBJ2-1): DSGVTQTPKHLITATGQRVTLRCSPRSGDLSVYWYQQSLDQGLQFLIQYYNGEERAKGNILERFSAQQFPDLHSELNLSSLELGDSALYFCASSVAGTGMNNEQFFGPGTRLTVL.

This chain connects TRBV7-2 to TRBJ2-7; D ambiguous. The CDR3 runs 15 residues. In germline, CDR1 is SGHTA, CDR2 FQGNSA. V was pared by 6 bases and J by 0 bases, with 15 bases between. CDR3 bases: TGTGCCAGCAGTTACAGAGCCACCTACTCCTACGAGCAGTACTTC. This codes for CASSYRATYSYEQYF.

The V gene is TRBV9, the J gene TRBJ2-3; TRBD1 matches 9 bases. The length of the CDR3 is 16 residues. From germline, CDR1 is SGDLS and CDR2 YYNGEE. J gave up 2 bases and V 3 bases, and 7 bases lay outside the gene matches. CDR3 DNA: TGTGCCAGCAGCGCGCTGACAGGGGGTCTCACAGATACGCAGTATTTT. Translation: CASSALTGGLTDTQYF.

V gene TRBV19 combines with J gene TRBJ2-5; no firm D call. Trimming pared 3 bases from V and 1 base from J, leaving 15 bases between. CDR1 LNHDA and CDR2 SQIVND come from the germline V gene (reference sequence). This CDR3 comprises 16 residues. CDR3 sequence: CASSMRDLYFQETQYF. The CDR3 nucleotides read TGTGCCAGTAGTATGAGAGATCTATACTTCCAAGAGACCCAGTACTTC.

The chain employs TRBV20-1 and TRBJ2-7, with 14 bases that match TRBD2. After removal of 3 bases from V and 5 bases from J, the junction contained 6 bases not matched to a gene. Per the germline V gene, CDR1 is DFQATT and CDR2 is SNEGSKA (reference sequence). CDR3 length: 15 residues. The CDR3 is CSASPGLAGVNEQYF. The CDR3 coding sequence is TGCAGTGCTAGTCCGGGACTAGCGGGAGTCAACGAGCAGTACTTC.

The CDR3 reads CASSLGHPGTYNSPLHF. The CDR3 coding sequence is TGTGCCAGCAGCTTGGGTCACCCAGGCACCTATAATTCACCCCTCCACTTT. The V call is TRBV5-4, the J call TRBJ1-6, with no clear D. Germline assignment: CDR1 SGHNT and CDR2 YYREEE (reference sequence). The V gene lost 0 bases and the J gene lost 2 bases, with 12 bases spanning the gap. This CDR3 contains 17 residues.

This clone was detected only once. The chain uses TRBV5-1 and TRBJ2-7, with 7 bases identical to TRBD2. CDR3 length: 15 amino acids. Trimming removed 2 bases from V and 0 bases from J; junction bases left unmatched: 5. CDR1 and CDR2 (germline): SGHRS, YFSETQ. CDR3 sequence (DNA): TGCGCCAGCAGCTTCGACGGGGGGAACTCCTACGAGCAGTACTTC. It yields the protein CASSFDGGNSYEQYF. The entire variable domain, with the rest obtained from reference TRBV5-1 and TRBJ2-7, is as follows: KAGVTQTPRYLIKTRGQQVTLSCSPISGHRSVSWYQQTPGQGLQFLFEYFSETQRNKGNFPGRFSGRQFSNSRSEMNVSTLELGDSALYLCASSFDGGNSYEQYFGPGTRLTVT.